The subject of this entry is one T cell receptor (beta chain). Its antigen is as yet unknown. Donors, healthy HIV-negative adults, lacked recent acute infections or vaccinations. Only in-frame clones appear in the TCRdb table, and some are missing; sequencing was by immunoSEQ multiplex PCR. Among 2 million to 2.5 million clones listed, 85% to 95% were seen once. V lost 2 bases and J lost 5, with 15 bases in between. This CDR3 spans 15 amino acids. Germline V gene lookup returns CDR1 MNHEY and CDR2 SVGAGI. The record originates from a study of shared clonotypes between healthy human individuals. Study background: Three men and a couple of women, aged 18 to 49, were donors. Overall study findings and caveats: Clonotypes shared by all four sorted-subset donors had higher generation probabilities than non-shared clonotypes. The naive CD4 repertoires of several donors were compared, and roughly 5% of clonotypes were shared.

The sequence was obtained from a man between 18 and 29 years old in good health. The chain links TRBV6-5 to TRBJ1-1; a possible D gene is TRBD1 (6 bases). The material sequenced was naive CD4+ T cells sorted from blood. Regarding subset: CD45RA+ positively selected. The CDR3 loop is CASSYISGGATEAFF. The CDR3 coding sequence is TGTGCCAGCAGTTACATCTCGGGGGGCGCGACTGAAGCTTTCTTT.